In its sample, the clone carrying this T cell receptor (beta chain) was seen a few times. Its target is unknown. It was with unique molecular identifiers that the TCRbeta library was prepared. MiXCR, run by TCRdb on the PCR reads, gives a single entry per CDR3 protein. This table holds about 290,000 distinct CDR3 sequences, around 10% found once. CDR1 and CDR2 (germline): LGHDT, YNNKEL (reference sequence). This CDR3 is 14 amino acids long. V gave up 4 bases and J gave up 7 bases, with 14 bases separating them. These data belong to a study of T-cell reconstitution after alpha-beta-depleted transplantation in children. Study outcomes and limitations: One year after transplant, T-cell counts and diversity came mostly from newly produced T cells. Expanded graft clones numbering several hundred reportedly gave rise to alpha-beta T cells about two months after transplant. Day-60 TCRbeta diversity that was high in some patients was derived from surviving recipient T cells and thymic progenitors.

Sample: PBMCs, taken before TCRalphabeta/CD19-depleted stem cell transplant. This chain uses TRBV3-1 with TRBJ2-1, with no clear D. This receptor was identified in a boy under three years old with acute myeloid leukemia, due to receive a stem cell transplant. CDR3 sequence (DNA): TGTGCCAGCAGCCTCCGGGTAGCTCGAAATGAGCAGTTCTTC. It encodes CASSLRVARNEQFF.